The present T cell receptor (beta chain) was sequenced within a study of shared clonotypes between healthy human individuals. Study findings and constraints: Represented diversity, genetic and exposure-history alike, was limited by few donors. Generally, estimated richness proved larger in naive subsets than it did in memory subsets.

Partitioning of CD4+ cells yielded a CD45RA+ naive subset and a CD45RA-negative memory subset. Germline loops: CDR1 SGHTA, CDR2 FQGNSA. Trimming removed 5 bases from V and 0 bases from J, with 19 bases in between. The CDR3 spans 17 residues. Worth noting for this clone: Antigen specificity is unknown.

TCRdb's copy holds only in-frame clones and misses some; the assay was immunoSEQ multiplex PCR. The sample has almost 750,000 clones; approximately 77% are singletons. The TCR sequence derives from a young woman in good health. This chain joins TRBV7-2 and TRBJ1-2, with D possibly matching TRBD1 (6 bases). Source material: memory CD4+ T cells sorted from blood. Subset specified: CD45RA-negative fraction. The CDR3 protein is CASSLGGGTRTNYGYTF. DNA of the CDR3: TGTGCCAGCAGCCTAGGAGGGGGGACAAGAACTAACTATGGCTACACCTTC.